This entry features one T cell receptor beta chain sequence. Antigen: not known. The CDR3 length is 14 residues. The V gene end was trimmed by 1 base and the J gene end by 3 bases; junction bases not matched to a gene: 3. The germline CDR1 and CDR2 sequences are PRHDT and FYEKMQ (reference sequence). These data come from a study of OX40 agonist ivuxolimab in advanced cancers. Study in general: Those enrolled were 82.7% male, with a mean age of around 57 years and ages from about 20 to 85. Overall study results and limits: Low normalized T-cell clonal expansion also characterized some of the nonresponders. Among the lowest levels of clonal expansion were found in partial responders at 0.1-3.0 mg/kg.

Produced via immunoSEQ multiplex PCR; TCRdb's table is partial and in-frame only. The sample carries fewer than 50,000 clones, 65% to 80% recorded once. On cycle 4 day 1 and cycle 7 day 1, as well as at baseline, blood was sampled. V usage is TRBV13 and J usage is TRBJ2-7; 7 bases are shared with TRBD2. Sequencing was performed on CD4+ or CD8+ T cells sorted from blood, taken in a trial of the OX40 agonist ivuxolimab. This TCR came from an adult with an advanced solid tumor such as melanoma, head and neck, liver or kidney cancer. The CDR3 DNA reads TGTGCCAGCAGCTTAGACGCTAGCGGCTACGAGCAGTACTTC. As protein: CASSLDASGYEQYF. Filled out from reference TRBV13 and TRBJ2-7, the complete variable domain reads AAGVIQSPRHLIKEKRETATLKCYPIPRHDTVYWYQQGPGQDPQFLISFYEKMQSDKGSIPDRFSAQQFSDYHSELNMSSLELGDSALYFCASSLDASGYEQYFGPGTRLTVT.